Listed here is a single T cell receptor beta chain. These data belong to a study of T cell repertoires in cytomegalovirus infection. TCRdb reprocessed the reads via MiXCR and lists one record per CDR3 protein. The table shows under 350,000 distinct CDR3 sequences, with 9.5% occurring only once. V lost 0 bases, J lost 7 bases, and 10 bases lay in between. This CDR3 comprises 14 residues. Germline-derived CDR1 and CDR2 are SEHNR and FQNEAQ (reference sequence). The sequencing input was PBMCs. The receptor was isolated from a human donor in good health (CMV status not recorded). Some clones in this sample may be carry-over from other donors' samples. The chain links TRBV7-9 to TRBJ1-5; unclear D gene. The CDR3 reads CASSLAGPGQPQHF. The CDR3 coding sequence is TGTGCCAGCAGCTTAGCCGGTCCAGGACAGCCCCAGCATTTT. Full variable domain (outside the CDR3, taken from reference TRBV7-9 and TRBJ1-5): DTGVSQNPRHKITKRGQNVTFRCDPISEHNRLYWYRQTLGQGPEFLTYFQNEAQLEKSRLLSDRFSAERPKGSFSTLEIQRTEQGDSAMYLCASSLAGPGQPQHFGDGTRLSIL.